This TCR beta chain was identified during a study of blood T cell repertoires in COVID-19. This clone was detected once. The assay was immunoSEQ multiplex PCR, and TCRdb's table has in-frame clones only and misses some. The sample consists of about 41,000 clones, 70% to 90% of them appearing once. The CDR3 sequence is 13 residues long. V gave up 1 base and J gave up 4 bases, with 8 bases separating them. Per the germline V gene, CDR1 is SGHVS and CDR2 is FQNEAQ. This chain connects TRBV7-8 to TRBJ2-7; a weak D match, TRBD1 (5 bases). The specimen was peripheral blood. The receptor comes from a human donor in a cohort sampled during active COVID-19. For the CDR3, the DNA is TGTGCCAGCAGCTTAGGACAGATTTACGAGCAGTACTTC. This encodes CASSLGQIYEQYF.